Listed here is a single T cell receptor (beta chain). The data originate from a study of blood T cell repertoires in COVID-19. Study-level background: Some COVID-19 samples were acute and others convalescent; all came from the United States, Italy and Spain. In each case, the material was cDNA or gDNA derived from T cells, B-cell-depleted T cells, or PBMCs.

The CDR3 contains 15 residues. Trimming cost V 1 base and J 2 bases; bases outside gene matches: 4. CDR1 is LGHDT, CDR2 YNNKEL, per germline (reference sequence). Authors' analysis steps: Estimated nucleated cell counts came from reference gene primer amplification. TCRdb's table, derived via immunoSEQ multiplex PCR, lists solely in-frame clones and lacks some. V, J and clone size derive from that table, while D and trimming were established from the DNA sequence. Here the sample spans nearly 45,000 clones, roughly 87% being singletons. Sequencing used peripheral blood. The TCR comes from a woman older than 75 in a cohort sampled during active or convalescent COVID-19. The chain is built from TRBV3-1 (or the pseudogene TRBV3-2) and TRBJ1-2; 7 bases map to TRBD1. DNA for the CDR3: TGTGCCAGCAGCCAAGCGGACAGGAACAACTATGGCTACACCTTC. Encoded protein: CASSQADRNNYGYTF.